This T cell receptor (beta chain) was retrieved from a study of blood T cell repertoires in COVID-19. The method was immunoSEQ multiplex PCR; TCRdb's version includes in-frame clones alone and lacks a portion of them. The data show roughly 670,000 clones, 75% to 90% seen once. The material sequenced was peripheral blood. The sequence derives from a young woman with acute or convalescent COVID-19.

This CDR3 is CASSQEGARGPHYNEQFF. CDR3 nucleotides: TGTGCCAGCAGCCAAGAAGGTGCGCGGGGCCCACACTACAATGAGCAGTTCTTC. The chain uses TRBV4-2 and TRBJ2-1, with D possibly TRBD2 on 6 matching bases. Trimming removed 0 bases at V and 3 bases at J, with 18 bases between. The CDR3 length is 18 residues. CDR1 and CDR2 from the germline V gene are LGHNA and YNFKEQ.